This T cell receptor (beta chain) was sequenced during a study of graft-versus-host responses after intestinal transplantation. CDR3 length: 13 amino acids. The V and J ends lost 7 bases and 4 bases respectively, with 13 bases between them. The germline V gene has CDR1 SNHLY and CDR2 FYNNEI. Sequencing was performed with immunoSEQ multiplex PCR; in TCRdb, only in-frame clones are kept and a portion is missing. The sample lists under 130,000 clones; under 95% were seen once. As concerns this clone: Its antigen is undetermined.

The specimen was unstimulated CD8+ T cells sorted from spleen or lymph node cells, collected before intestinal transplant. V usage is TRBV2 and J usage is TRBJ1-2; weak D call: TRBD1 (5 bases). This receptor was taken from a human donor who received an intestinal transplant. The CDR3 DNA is TGTGCCAGCACCCCACAGGCGGGCTATGGCTACACCTTC. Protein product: CASTPQAGYGYTF.